This T cell receptor (beta chain) was found in a study of shared clonotypes between healthy human individuals. About the study: Per-donor plates numbered three CD4 naive, three CD4 memory, two CD8 naive and one CD8 memory.

Profiled with immunoSEQ multiplex PCR; TCRdb holds only in-frame clones, not every one. In the table there are about 2 million clones, about 95% of which are singletons. Study observations and caveats: Deeper or shallower sequencing was expected to change how clonotypes are shared among donors.

CD8 cells regarded as naive lacked CD45RO, were positively chosen for CCR7, and omitted terminally differentiated effector memory CD45RA+ cells. A remark on this clone: Its matching antigen is unknown.

V was pared by 8 bases and J by 0 bases, with 6 bases of the junction left unmatched. The germline CDR1 and CDR2 sequences are LNHDA and SQIVND (reference sequence). CDR3 length equals 15 residues. This receptor was identified in a man between 18 and 29 years old in good health. Sequencing was carried out using naive CD8+ T cells sorted from blood. The rearrangement joins TRBV19 to TRBJ2-3, with TRBD1 matching over 9 bases. This CDR3 is CASGTGTTSTDTQYF. The CDR3 nucleotides are TGTGCCAGTGGGACAGGGACTACTAGCACAGATACGCAGTATTTT.